This T cell receptor beta chain came from a study of cytomegalovirus exposure and HLA in healthy donors. Study context: HLA-typed donors were the source of 83 million or so unique TCRs, which an early data release held.

As concerns this clone: Antigen unknown.

Broader study findings: The classifier, whose performance was assessed in both the original and validation cohorts, reportedly diagnosed cytomegalovirus status with high specificity and sensitivity. For TCR beta chains, V- and J-gene trimming was later linked to a missense DCLRE1C variant. Rare sequences made up most TCRs, while some public TCRs were found in many donors.

The primer mix had 60 Vbeta and 13 Jbeta primers. The assay was immunoSEQ multiplex PCR, and TCRdb's table has in-frame clones only and misses some. The data contain fewer than 150,000 clones, 70% to 85% of them singletons. Germline V gene data show CDR1 as SGHVS and CDR2 as FQNEAQ. The CDR3 is 15 residues long. Trimming removed 2 bases from V and 7 bases from J, with 15 bases in between. Sequences were obtained from PBMCs. The origin of this receptor is a young woman in good health and CMV-seronegative. This chain joins TRBV7-8 and TRBJ1-5; tentative D call: TRBD1 (6 bases). The CDR3 loop is CASSLKHQGNQPQHF. The DNA of the CDR3 is TGTGCCAGCAGCTTAAAACACCAGGGGAACCAGCCCCAGCATTTT.